Each of the 5 T cell receptor beta chains below was sequenced from the same sample in a study of neurological immune-mediated disorders (dated by TCRdb to between 2018 and 2021). Libraries came from 5' RACE. Sequencing took place on an Illumina HiSeq 2500. TCRdb reworked the public reads: Q25 trimming with fastp, MiXCR clone assembly, productive beta chains retained. Rows merge per CDR3 protein into single entries with the most common DNA and genes. A total of 55,000 to 65,000 distinct CDR3 sequences appear in this sample, roughly 13% of them only once. The biggest ten clones account for around a tenth of the sample. The sequenced sample was PBMCs. Receptors were obtained from a woman aged 55-70 years with HTLV-1-associated myelopathy (HAM/TSP).

This clonotype appeared many times. The chain joins TRBV7-3 to TRBJ2-1; the D gene is possibly TRBD2 (7 bases). V lost 2 bases and J 1 base, leaving 18 bases between the germline ends. This CDR3 comprises 18 residues. Germline CDR1 reads SGHTA; CDR2 reads FQGTGA. CDR3 DNA sequence: TGTGCCAGCAGCTTAGCCTATGCGGGGGCGGGTTCCTACAATGAGCAGTTCTTC. This gives the protein CASSLAYAGAGSYNEQFF.

This clonotype has ten or more counts. CDR3 protein: CASSGGSRGNTIYF. The CDR3 DNA reads as TGTGCCAGCAGTGGTGGTTCTCGAGGAAACACCATATATTTT. The V call is TRBV6-5, the J call TRBJ1-3; D is unclear. The CDR3 runs to 14 residues. CDR1 is MNHEY, CDR2 SVGAGI, per germline. Trimming shortened V by 5 bases and J by 4 bases, and 12 bases separated the two germline ends.

This clonotype occurred many times. This chain joins TRBV20-1 and TRBJ2-3; the match to TRBD2 covers 7 bases. This CDR3 has 16 amino acids. V was pared by 2 bases and J by 4 bases, with 12 bases of the junction left unmatched. The germline gives CDR1 DFQATT, CDR2 SNEGSKA (reference sequence). The CDR3 reads CSARKPGGNGPDTQYF. Here the CDR3 DNA reads TGCAGTGCTAGAAAACCGGGAGGTAATGGCCCAGATACGCAGTATTTT.

This clonotype has ten or more counts. The chain employs TRBV29-1 and TRBJ1-1; TRBD1 aligns across 7 bases. Germline CDR1 is SQVTM and CDR2 is ANQGSEA. The length of the CDR3 is 14 residues. J was trimmed by 4 bases and V by 7 bases; bases with no gene match: 12. CDR3 sequence reads: CSAGPTGAGTEAFF. The CDR3 coding sequence is TGCAGCGCGGGACCTACAGGGGCCGGCACTGAAGCTTTCTTT.

This clonotype was counted at least ten times. This rearrangement joins TRBV2 to TRBJ2-7; tentative D call: TRBD1 (5 bases). With 9 bases removed from V and 0 bases from J, the gap between germline ends came to 12 bases. Germline V gene lookup returns CDR1 SNHLY and CDR2 FYNNEI. CDR3 length: 13 residues. CDR3 protein: CARGRGTSYEQYF. The CDR3 nucleotides are TGTGCCAGAGGAAGGGGCACCTCCTACGAGCAGTACTTC. Looking up the rest from reference TRBV2 and TRBJ2-7 gives the full variable domain: EPEVTQTPSHQVTQMGQEVILRCVPISNHLYFYWYRQILGQKVEFLVSFYNNEISEKSEIFDDQFSVERPDGSNFTLKIRSTKLEDSAMYFCARGRGTSYEQYFGPGTRLTVT.